This entry features one T cell receptor (beta chain) sequence. This record comes from a study of blood T cell repertoires in COVID-19. Study overall: Donors in the United States, Italy and Spain gave samples during acute or convalescent COVID-19. Nucleic acid was either cDNA or gDNA, and it came from T cells, B-cell-depleted T cells, or PBMCs.

In the study's own analysis: Amplifying reference gene primers gave estimates of nucleated cell counts. Libraries were prepared by immunoSEQ multiplex PCR; TCRdb keeps only in-frame clonotypes and omits some of them. The V and J calls and clone size were taken over from that table, and D and trimming were inferred from the DNA. The sample records 210,000 or so clones, roughly 80% being singletons. The germline gives CDR1 GTSNPN, CDR2 SVGIG (reference sequence). V lost 3 bases and J 10 bases, leaving 18 bases between the germline ends. The CDR3 length is 14 residues. The chain is built from TRBV30 and TRBJ1-4; TRBD1 is a possible D gene (6 bases). The clonotype originates from a woman of 80 years or more with acute or convalescent COVID-19. Sample: peripheral blood. DNA of the CDR3: TGTGCCTGGAGGGGGGACAACGGAAAGGGAAAACTGTTTTTT. Its protein is CAWRGDNGKGKLFF.